A selection of T cell receptor beta chains follows, all from one sample in a study of beta chain features in type 1 diabetes. This table comes from immunoSEQ multiplex PCR, and its TCRdb copy is limited to in-frame clones, with some not included. The sample includes some 360,000 clones, over 8.5% of them seen just once. Sequencing was carried out using central memory CD4+ T cells from blood. The source is a man aged 25-40 years with type 1 diabetes. CDR3s include the opening cysteine and the closing phenylalanine or tryptophan. The order of the fields is CDR3 protein, CDR3 DNA, J gene, V gene, clone size, D gene. D genes are given only for firm matches. The size entry is marked missing in some rows and otherwise reads once, few, many or a size class.

cdr3_aa: CASSELGGVSDTEAFF
cdr3_nt: TGTGCCAGCAGTGAATTGGGCGGGGTGTCCGACACTGAAGCTTTCTTT
j_call: TRBJ1-1
v_call: TRBV25-1
clone_size: .
d_call: .

cdr3_aa: CSVSSGANVLTF
cdr3_nt: TGCAGCGTATCCTCTGGGGCCAACGTCCTGACTTTC
j_call: TRBJ2-6
v_call: TRBV29-1
clone_size: few
d_call: .

cdr3_aa: CASSLGGSGGQETQYF
cdr3_nt: TGTGCCAGCAGCCTTGGAGGGTCTGGGGGACAAGAGACCCAGTACTTC
j_call: TRBJ2-5
v_call: TRBV5-8
clone_size: .
d_call: .

cdr3_aa: CASSLDQSGSTNTGELFF
cdr3_nt: TGTGCCAGCAGCTTAGATCAAAGCGGGAGCACGAACACCGGGGAGCTGTTTTTT
j_call: TRBJ2-2
v_call: TRBV11-3
clone_size: .
d_call: TRBD2

cdr3_aa: CASSTDALGALNQPQHF
cdr3_nt: TGTGCCAGCAGCACAGATGCCTTGGGGGCGCTCAATCAGCCCCAGCATTTT
j_call: TRBJ1-5
v_call: TRBV7-2
clone_size: .
d_call: .

cdr3_aa: CASSSYQETQYF
cdr3_nt: TGTGCCAGCAGCTCATACCAAGAGACCCAGTACTTC
j_call: TRBJ2-5
v_call: TRBV7-2
clone_size: few
d_call: .

cdr3_aa: CASSYGTASGEQYF
cdr3_nt: TGCGCCAGCAGCTACGGGACAGCCTCCGGGGAGCAGTACTTC
j_call: TRBJ2-7
v_call: TRBV5-1
clone_size: .
d_call: TRBD1

cdr3_aa: CASSLHGGQGGANVLTF
cdr3_nt: TGTGCCAGCAGTTTACACGGAGGCCAGGGGGGGGCCAACGTCCTGACTTTC
j_call: TRBJ2-6
v_call: TRBV27
clone_size: .
d_call: .

cdr3_aa: CASSMKRGQGAFNQPQHF
cdr3_nt: TGTGCCAGTAGTATGAAAAGGGGACAGGGGGCCTTCAATCAGCCCCAGCATTTT
j_call: TRBJ1-5
v_call: TRBV19
clone_size: .
d_call: TRBD1

cdr3_aa: CASSLGLSGLTDTQYF
cdr3_nt: TGCGCCAGCAGCTTGGGTCTTTCAGGGTTGACAGATACGCAGTATTTT
j_call: TRBJ2-3
v_call: TRBV5-1
clone_size: few
d_call: .